These 21 T cell receptor beta chains came from one sample sequenced in a study of radiotherapy plus CTLA-4 blockade in lung cancer. TCRdb's copy holds only in-frame clones and misses some; the assay was immunoSEQ multiplex PCR. The table has roughly 88,000 clones, 80% to 90% seen once. This material consisted of peripheral blood, taken from a patient treated with radiotherapy plus ipilimumab. The source is a human donor with non-small cell lung cancer who had stable disease on radiotherapy plus ipilimumab.

A few counts support this clone. The V and J genes are TRBV18 and TRBJ2-5, with 7 bases aligning to TRBD2. The CDR3 has 13 amino acids. Trimming removed 2 bases from V and 3 bases from J; junction bases left unmatched: 0. CDR1 and CDR2 from the germline V gene are KGHSH and LQKENI. The CDR3: CASSPGLEETQYF. As DNA, the CDR3 is TGTGCCAGCTCACCAGGACTAGAAGAGACCCAGTACTTC.

This clone has only one observation. V is TRBV6-6 and J is TRBJ2-1, with a possible D match to TRBD1 (5 bases). Germline values: CDR1 MNHNY, CDR2 SVGAGI (reference sequence). This CDR3 has 14 amino acids. Trimming cost V 5 bases and J 1 base, with 9 bases left between them. The chain's CDR3 is CASSQDTSYNEQFF. CDR3 coding DNA: TGTGCCAGCAGTCAGGACACTTCCTACAATGAGCAGTTCTTC.

V and J are TRBV6-1 and TRBJ2-3, with D tentatively TRBD1 (5 bases). The CDR3 extends over 15 amino acids. Trimming stripped 6 bases from V and 1 base from J, with 14 bases between. CDR1 is MNHNS and CDR2 is SASEGT in the germline V gene. CDR3 sequence: CASSRLGLGTDTQYF. The CDR3 DNA follows: TGTGCCAGCAGCCGCCTGGGGCTAGGCACAGATACGCAGTATTTT.

This chain joins TRBV28 and TRBJ2-6, with unresolved D. CDR3 length equals 15 residues. V lost 5 bases and J 0 bases, leaving 8 bases between the germline ends. CDR1 and CDR2 from the germline V gene are MDHEN and SYDVKM. The chain's CDR3 is CASSAPGSGANVLTF. CDR3 DNA: TGTGCCAGCAGTGCTCCGGGCTCTGGGGCCAACGTCCTGACTTTC.

The chain joins TRBV21-1 to TRBJ2-1; the D call TRBD1 from the table was never checked on the DNA. TRBV21-1 is an annotated pseudogene. There are 15 residues in the CDR3. CDR3: CASSKGDRRYNEQFF. For the CDR3, the DNA is TGTGCCAGCAGCAAAGGCGACAGGAGATACAATGAGCAGTTCTTC.

V and J are TRBV28 and TRBJ1-1; 10 bases align to TRBD1. V shed 6 bases, J shed 4 bases, and the junction held 5 bases outside the gene matches. CDR1 is MDHEN and CDR2 is SYDVKM in the germline V gene. The CDR3 consists of 14 residues. CDR3 nucleotide sequence: TGTGCCAGCAGCCCAGACAGGGGGCCCACTGAAGCTTTCTTT. Protein: CASSPDRGPTEAFF.

The genes are TRBV6-1 and TRBJ1-6; maybe TRBD1 (6 bases). The germline V gene has CDR1 MNHNS and CDR2 SASEGT. This CDR3 has 15 amino acids. V lost 3 bases, J lost 5 bases, and 11 bases lay in between. DNA of the CDR3: TGTGCCAGCAGTGAGGCCGGGACAAATAATTCACCCCTCCACTTT. Protein product: CASSEAGTNNSPLHF.

The chain has TRBV7-2 and TRBJ1-6; 9 bases line up with TRBD1. The junction had 6 bases not matched to a gene; V was cut back by 2 bases and J by 7 bases. Germline V gene lookup returns CDR1 SGHTA and CDR2 FQGNSA. There are 16 residues in the CDR3. The CDR3 region has the DNA TGTGCCAGCAGCTTAAACAGGGGGCAGGGCAATTCACCCCTCCACTTT. Translating it yields CASSLNRGQGNSPLHF.

With respect to this clone: Other DNA sequences from this sample encode an identical CDR3 as well. The chain couples TRBV30 to TRBJ1-2; D possibly corresponds to TRBD1 (6 bases). This CDR3 region has 13 residues. V lost 2 bases and J lost 4, with 11 bases in between. CDR1 is GTSNPN and CDR2 is SVGIG in the germline V gene (reference sequence). This chain's CDR3 is CAWSTRGGYGYTF. CDR3 nucleotide sequence: TGTGCCTGGAGTACCAGGGGCGGCTATGGCTACACCTTC.

This rearrangement joins TRBV28 to TRBJ2-7; a weak D match, TRBD1 (6 bases). V was clipped by 11 bases and J by 3 bases, with 11 bases between them. The CDR3 extends over 11 amino acids. Germline loops: CDR1 MDHEN, CDR2 SYDVKM. Here the CDR3 reads CASGDGYEQYF. DNA of the CDR3: TGTGCCTCAGGGGACGGCTACGAGCAGTACTTC. Full variable domain (missing parts from reference TRBV28 and TRBJ2-7): DVKVTQSSRYLVKRTGEKVFLECVQDMDHENMFWYRQDPGLGLRLIYFSYDVKMKEKGDIPEGYSVSREKKERFSLILESASTNQTSMYLCASGDGYEQYFGPGTRLTVT.

J is TRBJ2-1 and V is TRBV5-1; 8 nucleotides line up with TRBD1. J lost 6 bases, V lost 4 bases, and 3 bases had no gene match. The V gene's germline CDR1 is SGHRS and CDR2 YFSETQ. The CDR3 consists of 13 residues. The CDR3 DNA reads TGCGCCAGCAGCATTGGACAGGGCAATGAGCAGTTCTTC. Encoded protein: CASSIGQGNEQFF.

This chain joins TRBV28 and TRBJ2-7; D unclear. The CDR3 has 13 residues. The ends were cut back, 3 bases at V and 2 bases at J, with 8 bases in the middle. CDR1 and CDR2 from the germline V gene are MDHEN and SYDVKM. In DNA form, the CDR3 reads TGTGCCAGCAGTTTGGAACAGCCCTACGAGCAGTACTTC. This codes for CASSLEQPYEQYF.

V and J are TRBV6-5 and TRBJ1-1, with 9 bases matching TRBD1. CDR3 length: 15 amino acids. Germline V gene lookup returns CDR1 MNHEY and CDR2 SVGAGI. Losses at the gene ends were 6 bases for V and 4 bases for J; bases not matched to a gene: 9. CDR3 residues: CASRHDRDRVTEAFF. The CDR3 DNA follows: TGTGCCAGCAGGCATGATCGGGACAGGGTCACTGAAGCTTTCTTT.

The chain recombines TRBV9 with TRBJ1-3; a possible D gene is TRBD1 (5 bases). Germline-derived CDR1 and CDR2 are SGDLS and YYNGEE. The CDR3 is 13 amino acids. Trimming removed 7 bases from V and 2 bases from J, with 10 bases in between. This chain's CDR3 is CASGAGTGNTIYF. For the CDR3, the DNA is TGTGCCAGCGGGGCAGGTACTGGAAACACCATATATTTT.

The count of this clone is one. The chain links TRBV28 to TRBJ2-7, with 8 positions matching TRBD1. The CDR3 contains 14 residues. V lost 4 bases and J lost 2; bases outside the gene matches: 4. CDR1 is MDHEN and CDR2 is SYDVKM in the germline V gene. CDR3 sequence reads: CASSWTGTPYEQYF. In DNA form, the CDR3 reads TGTGCCAGCAGTTGGACAGGGACCCCCTACGAGCAGTACTTC. Supplemented by reference TRBV28 and TRBJ2-7, the full variable domain reads DVKVTQSSRYLVKRTGEKVFLECVQDMDHENMFWYRQDPGLGLRLIYFSYDVKMKEKGDIPEGYSVSREKKERFSLILESASTNQTSMYLCASSWTGTPYEQYFGPGTRLTVT.

Comments on this clone: Germline and junction disagree at one end, which may indicate a read error. The chain uses TRBV10-3 and TRBJ2-5; a weak D match, TRBD2 (6 bases). CDR3 length: 11 residues. CDR1 and CDR2 (germline): ENHRY, SYGVKD. The DNA for the CDR3 is TGTGCTATCAGCGACGGGGGGACCCAGTACTTC. This gives the protein CAISDGGTQYF.

The chain joins TRBV27 to TRBJ2-7, with D maybe TRBD2 (5 bases). CDR1 is MNHEY, CDR2 SMNVEV, per germline (reference sequence). V was shortened by 1 base and J by 5 bases, with 27 bases between the two germline ends. The CDR3 covers 19 residues. Here the CDR3 reads CASSLLGLGPGSWLHEQYF. The CDR3, as DNA: TGTGCCAGCAGTTTATTGGGTTTGGGTCCGGGAAGCTGGCTCCACGAGCAGTACTTC.

The rearrangement uses TRBV5-6 and TRBJ1-2; D remains unclear. Trimming pared 5 bases from V and 3 bases from J, leaving 11 bases between. Germline V gene sequence: CDR1 SGHDT, CDR2 YYEEEE. The CDR3 extends over 13 amino acids. CDR3 sequence reads: CASREGIHYGYTF. CDR3 bases: TGTGCCAGCAGGGAAGGGATTCACTATGGCTACACCTTC.

The chain uses TRBV6-5 and TRBJ1-5; 7 bases fit TRBD1. The CDR3 covers 14 residues. The germline gives CDR1 MNHEY, CDR2 SVGAGI. The junction had 7 bases not matched to a gene; V was cut back by 6 bases and J by 5 bases. The CDR3 region is CASSRQGSDQPQHF. The CDR3 nucleotides read TGTGCCAGCAGCCGACAGGGATCTGATCAGCCCCAGCATTTT.

This clone was detected a few times. This chain uses TRBV6-1 with TRBJ1-6; 7 bases line up with TRBD1. The CDR3 contains 15 residues. Germline values: CDR1 MNHNS, CDR2 SASEGT. J gave up 9 bases and V 1 base, and 6 bases lay outside the gene matches. The CDR3 reads CASSEEEGAGSPLHF. CDR3 nucleotide sequence: TGTGCCAGCAGTGAAGAGGAGGGGGCGGGTTCACCCCTCCACTTT.

J is TRBJ1-2 and V is TRBV18; 7 nucleotides match TRBD1. The J segment lost 2 bases and the V segment lost 2 bases, leaving 2 bases of the junction unmatched. This CDR3 region has 14 residues. Germline assignment: CDR1 KGHSH and CDR2 LQKENI. The CDR3 loop is CASSPGRGNYGYTF. CDR3 sequence (DNA): TGTGCCAGCTCACCAGGCAGGGGGAACTATGGCTACACCTTC.